Shown below are 29 T cell receptor beta chains from a single sample sequenced in a study of cytomegalovirus exposure and HLA in healthy donors. The primer mix had 60 Vbeta and 13 Jbeta primers. The protocol was immunoSEQ multiplex PCR, while the TCRdb copy is restricted to in-frame clones and leaves out a portion. Among about 130,000 clones listed, roughly 78% were seen once. Sequences were obtained from PBMCs. These receptors all stem from a man aged 30 to 39 in good health and CMV-seropositive.

This chain joins TRBV5-1 and TRBJ2-3, with TRBD2 matching 8 bases. The V gene's germline CDR1 is SGHRS and CDR2 YFSETQ. V was pared by 4 bases and J by 3 bases, with 13 bases of the junction left unmatched. The CDR3 is 17 amino acids. CDR3 nucleotides: TGCGCCAGCAGCCCGAACCCCGCGGGGGGCGAGACAGATACGCAGTATTTT. This sequence encodes CASSPNPAGGETDTQYF.

The chain employs TRBV19 and TRBJ1-1; 8 bases agree with TRBD1. Germline CDR1 is LNHDA and CDR2 is SQIVND (reference sequence). After removal of 8 bases from V and 0 bases from J, the junction contained 8 bases not matched to a gene. The length of the CDR3 is 15 residues. This CDR3 reads CASGQGGQMNTEAFF. Here the CDR3 DNA reads TGTGCCAGTGGACAGGGAGGGCAAATGAACACTGAAGCTTTCTTT.

The chain is built from TRBV29-1 and TRBJ2-5, with 12 positions matching TRBD2. Trimming at V came to 5 bases and at J to 4 bases, leaving 2 bases not matched to a gene. Germline V gene data show CDR1 as SQVTM and CDR2 as ANQGSEA. CDR3 length: 13 amino acids. CDR3: CSVSLAGGETQYF. CDR3 coding DNA: TGCAGCGTTTCACTAGCGGGGGGAGAGACCCAGTACTTC.

The V gene is TRBV11-2, the J gene TRBJ2-7; D is possibly TRBD2 (5 bases). CDR1 is SGHAT, CDR2 FQNNGV, per germline. The CDR3 spans 13 residues. Trimming removed 2 bases from V and 6 bases from J, with 11 bases in between. CDR3 residues: CASSLNSGREQYF. In DNA, the CDR3 is TGTGCCAGCAGCTTAAACAGCGGACGCGAGCAGTACTTC.

The genes are TRBV5-1 and TRBJ1-4, with unresolved D. V was shortened by 2 bases and J by 6 bases, with 8 bases between the two germline ends. Germline lookup yields CDR1 SGHRS and CDR2 YFSETQ. The CDR3 runs 13 residues. In DNA form, the CDR3 reads TGCGCCAGCAGCTTCCAGTGGTATGAAAAACTGTTTTTT. It encodes CASSFQWYEKLFF.

The chain couples TRBV29-1 to TRBJ2-1, with 7 bases matching TRBD2. Germline V gene lookup returns CDR1 SQVTM and CDR2 ANQGSEA. The junction had 8 bases not matched to a gene; V was cut back by 1 base and J by 8 bases. The length of the CDR3 is 14 residues. Here the CDR3 DNA reads TGCAGCGTTGAAGTGAAGCGGGGTATCGATGAGCAGTTCTTC. Amino acid sequence: CSVEVKRGIDEQFF.

This clone occurred once. This rearrangement joins TRBV4-2 to TRBJ2-7; 8 bases align to TRBD2. V lost 0 bases to trimming and J lost 7 bases; unmatched junction nucleotides: 11. Germline V lookup: CDR1 LGHNA, CDR2 YNFKEQ. The CDR3 runs 16 residues. The CDR3 DNA reads TGTGCCAGCAGCCAAGATGCCAACGGGGGGGCTTGGGAGCAGTACTTC. Protein: CASSQDANGGAWEQYF.

The chain combines TRBV11-2 with TRBJ1-1, with D possibly TRBD1 on 5 matching bases. The V end was cut by 1 base, the J end by 0 bases, with 15 bases between. The CDR3 has 17 residues. CDR1 is SGHAT and CDR2 is FQNNGV in the germline V gene. CDR3 bases: TGTGCCAGCAGCTTAGGAACCCTGACAGCTTTGAACACTGAAGCTTTCTTT. This translates into CASSLGTLTALNTEAFF.

The chain is built from TRBV27 and TRBJ2-7, with unresolved D. Per germline, CDR1 MNHEY and CDR2 SMNVEV (reference sequence). V dropped 2 bases and J dropped 0 bases, with 8 bases sitting between them. The CDR3 loop spans 14 amino acids. DNA of the CDR3: TGTGCCAGCAGTTTACTCCCACTCTCCTACGAGCAGTACTTC. Encoded protein: CASSLLPLSYEQYF.

The CDR3 DNA reads as TGTGCCAGCAGTTTGGACAGGGCGCATAATTCACCCCTCCACTTT. This translates into CASSLDRAHNSPLHF. The chain has TRBV27 and TRBJ1-6, with TRBD1 identical over 8 bases. This CDR3 has 15 residues. J was trimmed by 5 bases and V by 3 bases; bases with no gene match: 3. Germline V gene data show CDR1 as MNHEY and CDR2 as SMNVEV (reference sequence).

This rearrangement joins TRBV7-2 to TRBJ2-5, with 7 bases that match TRBD1. The J call is doubtful: the DNA matches TRBJ2-7 better. Germline CDR1 is SGHTA and CDR2 is FQGNSA. The CDR3 has 17 amino acids. CDR3: CASSLSTGWGAPYEQYF. CDR3 nucleotide sequence: TGTGCCAGCAGCTTATCGACAGGGTGGGGAGCCCCCTACGAGCAGTACTTC.

The chain links TRBV7-8 to TRBJ2-5; 7 bases agree with TRBD2. The DNA end favors TRBJ2-7, so the J call may be wrong. The CDR3 totals 14 residues. Per germline, CDR1 SGHVS and CDR2 FQNEAQ. The CDR3: CASSLRTSSYEQYF. The CDR3 DNA reads TGTGCCAGCAGCCTGCGGACTAGTTCCTACGAGCAGTACTTC.

The V gene is TRBV7-3, the J gene TRBJ1-2; weak D call: TRBD1 (5 bases). CDR1 is SGHTA and CDR2 is FQGTGA in the germline V gene. The CDR3 spans 15 residues. Deletions cut 5 bases from V and 4 bases from J, with 17 bases between. CDR3 nucleotide sequence: TGTGCCAGCAGCCCGTCGGGAAGGGGAGGCTATGGCTACACCTTC. Its protein product is CASSPSGRGGYGYTF.

The chain uses TRBV12-5 and TRBJ1-2; no firm D call. The CDR3 is 13 amino acids. Deletions cut 2 bases from V and 0 bases from J, with 4 bases between. From germline, CDR1 is LGHNT and CDR2 FRNRAP. CDR3 region: CASGLTPNYGYTF. The CDR3 bases are TGTGCTAGTGGTTTGACACCTAACTATGGCTACACCTTC.

The chain links TRBV19 to TRBJ1-1; TRBD1 agrees at 9 bases. The CDR3 has 13 residues. Germline V gene sequence: CDR1 LNHDA, CDR2 SQIVND (reference sequence). After removal of 9 bases from V and 6 bases from J, the junction contained 8 bases not matched to a gene. CDR3 nucleotides: TGTGCCAGCTCATTACAGGGGGCGTCTGAAGCTTTCTTT. It yields the protein CASSLQGASEAFF.

The chain joins TRBV6-6 to TRBJ1-6; maybe TRBD1 (6 bases). CDR1 MNHNY and CDR2 SVGAGI come from the germline V gene (reference sequence). Trimming took 2 bases from V and 8 from J, leaving 10 bases between them. CDR3 length: 14 amino acids. CDR3 nucleotides: TGTGCCAGCAGTTACGGACAGAGGGATTCACCCCTCCACTTT. Residues: CASSYGQRDSPLHF.

The chain's CDR3 is CASSLARTGDTQYF. The CDR3 DNA is TGCGCCAGCAGCTTGGCCAGGACAGGGGATACGCAGTATTTT. J is TRBJ2-3 and V is TRBV5-1; TRBD1 matches 8 bases. Germline lookup yields CDR1 SGHRS and CDR2 YFSETQ. V lost 0 bases to trimming and J lost 6 bases; unmatched junction nucleotides: 3. The CDR3 spans 14 residues.

This clone was seen once. V is TRBV19 and J is TRBJ1-5; D gene uncertain. This CDR3 has 13 residues. The V gene lost 5 bases and the J gene lost 6 bases, with 11 bases spanning the gap. Germline CDR1 is LNHDA and CDR2 is SQIVND (reference sequence). The CDR3 DNA reads as TGTGCCAGTAGTGACCGACGGGGTCAGCCCCAGCATTTT. It specifies CASSDRRGQPQHF.

This sequence joins TRBV7-9 and TRBJ1-1; 9 nucleotides agree with TRBD1. CDR3 length equals 16 residues. V shed 4 bases and J 4 bases; nucleotides not matched to a gene: 10. The V gene's germline CDR1 is SEHNR and CDR2 FQNEAQ (reference sequence). The CDR3 region is CASSSPGQGFGTEAFF. In DNA, the CDR3 is TGTGCCAGCAGCTCCCCGGGACAGGGTTTTGGCACTGAAGCTTTCTTT.

The chain carries TRBV6-5 and TRBJ2-7, with D possibly matching TRBD1 (7 bases). V shed 6 bases and J shed 4 bases, with 19 bases lying between them. The CDR3 sequence is 15 residues long. From germline, CDR1 is MNHEY and CDR2 SVGAGI. The CDR3 region is CASRRAGQQNYEQYF. CDR3 coding DNA: TGTGCCAGCAGAAGGGCGGGACAGCAAAATTACGAGCAGTACTTC.

Note on this clone: The junction and the germline gene differ at one end; a read error may be behind it. J is TRBJ1-4 and V is TRBV9; D perhaps matches TRBD1 (6 bases). The CDR3 contains 15 residues. Germline V lookup: CDR1 SGDLS, CDR2 YYNGEE. The CDR3 here is CASSETTGFNEELFF. The CDR3 DNA reads TGTGCCAGCAGCGAAACAACAGGGTTTAATGAAGAACTGTTTTTT.

The V gene is TRBV14, the J gene TRBJ1-2; maybe TRBD1 (6 bases). Trimming cost V 4 bases and J 3 bases, with 15 bases left between them. This CDR3 region has 15 residues. From germline, CDR1 is SGHDN and CDR2 FVKESK. The CDR3 region has the DNA TGTGCCAGCAGCCCACAAGCGGGGGCCTACTATGGCTACACCTTC. Its protein product is CASSPQAGAYYGYTF.

The V call is TRBV5-1, the J call TRBJ2-3; TRBD2 aligns across 10 bases. After removal of 3 bases from V and 2 bases from J, the junction contained 6 bases not matched to a gene. The CDR3 covers 16 residues. CDR1 and CDR2 (germline): SGHRS, YFSETQ. CDR3 DNA: TGCGCCAGCAGCTCCCTGACTAGCGGGCACACAGATACGCAGTATTTT. Protein sequence: CASSSLTSGHTDTQYF. Full variable domain (outside the CDR3, taken from reference TRBV5-1 and TRBJ2-3): KAGVTQTPRYLIKTRGQQVTLSCSPISGHRSVSWYQQTPGQGLQFLFEYFSETQRNKGNFPGRFSGRQFSNSRSEMNVSTLELGDSALYLCASSSLTSGHTDTQYFGPGTRLTVL.

The chain recombines TRBV7-2 with TRBJ2-7, with 14 bases identical to TRBD2. This CDR3 is 16 amino acids long. Germline assignment: CDR1 SGHTA and CDR2 FQGNSA. J lost 3 bases, V lost 1 base, and 2 bases had no gene match. CDR3 sequence (DNA): TGTGCCAGCAGCTTAGAAGGGACTAGCGGGGGCTACGAGCAGTACTTC. Protein sequence: CASSLEGTSGGYEQYF.

This chain connects TRBV27 to TRBJ2-5; TRBD1 agrees at 10 bases. V lost 6 bases to trimming and J lost 1 base; unmatched junction nucleotides: 17. The CDR3 totals 19 residues. Germline assignment: CDR1 MNHEY and CDR2 SMNVEV (reference sequence). This CDR3 is CASSSTPGQGPQIQETQYF. The CDR3 DNA reads TGTGCCAGCAGCTCCACACCGGGACAGGGGCCGCAAATCCAAGAGACCCAGTACTTC.

The V gene is TRBV11-1, the J gene TRBJ2-1; 7 bases line up with TRBD1. V was pared by 1 base and J by 5 bases, with 2 bases of the junction left unmatched. Germline V gives CDR1 SGHAT, CDR2 FQDESV (reference sequence). CDR3 size: 14 residues. CDR3 amino acids: CASSLGDSHNEQFF. The CDR3 nucleotides are TGTGCCAGCAGCTTAGGGGACAGCCACAATGAGCAGTTCTTC.

The chain has TRBV18 and TRBJ2-5, with D possibly being TRBD1 (5 bases). CDR3 length: 12 amino acids. The V end lost 4 bases, the J end lost 3 bases, and 6 bases lay between the germline ends. Germline V CDR1 and CDR2: KGHSH, LQKENI. DNA for the CDR3: TGTGCCAGCTCACGGGGCAAAGAGACCCAGTACTTC. Protein product: CASSRGKETQYF.

The chain recombines TRBV2 with TRBJ2-1, with 7 positions matching TRBD2. Germline V gene data show CDR1 as SNHLY and CDR2 as FYNNEI. The junction had 3 bases not matched to a gene; V was cut back by 8 bases and J by 5 bases. The CDR3 runs to 12 residues. CDR3 region: CASRGEHNEQFF. The DNA of the CDR3 is TGTGCCAGCCGGGGGGAGCACAATGAGCAGTTCTTC.

The rearrangement links TRBV10-2 to TRBJ2-1; 9 bases match TRBD1. Germline CDR1 is WSHSY and CDR2 is SAAADI. V was clipped by 3 bases and J by 2 bases; unmatched bases: 8. The CDR3 extends over 17 amino acids. CDR3 nucleotides: TGCGCCAGCAGTGAACAGGGGGCCTCCGACACCTACAATGAGCAGTTCTTC. The encoded protein is CASSEQGASDTYNEQFF.